The next 8 T cell receptor beta chains were all read from a single sample in a study of blood T cell repertoires in COVID-19. TCRdb's table, derived via immunoSEQ multiplex PCR, lists solely in-frame clones and lacks some. The sample includes roughly 240,000 clones, 85% of them seen just once. The sample comprised peripheral blood. The receptors were gathered from a man in his forties or fifties with COVID-19, enrolled during active disease.

This clone was found many times. The J gene is TRBJ2-1, the V gene TRBV27; the match to TRBD2 covers 10 bases. The germline V gene has CDR1 MNHEY and CDR2 SMNVEV (reference sequence). The CDR3 is 15 residues long. V dropped 5 bases and J dropped 9; count of bases not matched to a gene: 10. This CDR3 is CASSIQRGGRGEQFF. In DNA form, the CDR3 reads TGTGCCAGCAGTATACAGCGGGGGGGCCGAGGTGAGCAGTTCTTC.

The chain employs TRBV10-3 and TRBJ1-1; 8 bases map to TRBD1. V lost 6 bases and J lost 4; bases outside the gene matches: 13. The CDR3 consists of 16 residues. Germline lookup yields CDR1 ENHRY and CDR2 SYGVKD. The CDR3 DNA sequence: TGTGCCATCAGATCGACTCAGGGGGCTTCCACCACTGAAGCTTTCTTT. Protein sequence: CAIRSTQGASTTEAFF.

The chain links TRBV12-3 or TRBV12-4 to TRBJ2-7, with TRBD1 matching over 7 bases. CDR3 length: 13 residues. V lost 0 bases, J lost 7 bases, and 3 bases stayed unmatched. The CDR3 is CASSLAGGSEQYF. Written as DNA, the CDR3 is TGTGCCAGCAGTTTAGCAGGGGGCAGTGAGCAGTACTTC.

The CDR3 loop reads CASSPPGLHLNEQFF. As DNA, the CDR3 is TGTGCCAGCTCACCGCCGGGACTACACCTCAATGAGCAGTTCTTC. J is TRBJ2-1 and V is TRBV18, with 7 bases that match TRBD2. Germline CDR1 KGHSH, CDR2 LQKENI. This CDR3 contains 15 residues. The J segment lost 6 bases and the V segment lost 3 bases, leaving 8 bases of the junction unmatched.

This clone has a single count. This chain uses TRBV3-1 (or the pseudogene TRBV3-2) with TRBJ2-3, with TRBD2 matching over 8 bases. The CDR3 runs 17 residues. Unmatched junction bases numbered 13, after V lost 5 bases and J lost 3 bases. The V gene's germline CDR1 is LGHDT and CDR2 YNNKEL (reference sequence). CDR3 bases: TGTGCCAGCAGCTACAAGCGAGGGCTAGCGGGTACAGATACGCAGTATTTT. This gives the protein CASSYKRGLAGTDTQYF.

The chain is built from TRBV2 and TRBJ1-4; tentatively, D is TRBD1 (6 bases). CDR1 is SNHLY and CDR2 is FYNNEI in the germline V gene. This CDR3 region has 16 residues. V was shortened by 7 bases and J by 0 bases, with 15 bases between the two germline ends. The CDR3 sequence is CASTPDRQATNEKLFF. The CDR3 DNA sequence: TGTGCCAGCACCCCGGACAGACAGGCAACTAATGAAAAACTGTTTTTT.

The rearrangement links TRBV2 to TRBJ2-5; 14 nucleotides align to TRBD2. CDR3 length: 16 amino acids. The V and J ends lost 2 bases and 4 bases, in that order; junction bases with no gene match: 3. From germline, CDR1 is SNHLY and CDR2 FYNNEI. The CDR3 DNA reads as TGTGCCAGCAGTGAACGGACTAGCGGGGGGCGAGAGACCCAGTACTTC. This sequence encodes CASSERTSGGRETQYF.

The gene calls are TRBV5-1 and TRBJ1-1, with D unclear. Germline V lookup: CDR1 SGHRS, CDR2 YFSETQ. V shed 3 bases and J shed 3 bases, with 3 bases lying between them. This CDR3 contains 11 residues. The CDR3 reads CASSSDTEAFF. The CDR3 region has the DNA TGCGCCAGCAGCTCGGACACTGAAGCTTTCTTT.